The subject of this entry is one T cell receptor beta chain. The entry originates in a study of T-cell reconstitution after alpha-beta-depleted transplantation in children. Germline V CDR1 and CDR2: LGHNA, YSLEER. This CDR3 has 16 residues. V lost 0 bases and J lost 5; bases outside the gene matches: 9. Unique molecular identifiers were used to barcode this TCRbeta library. MiXCR, run by TCRdb on the PCR reads, gives a single entry per CDR3 protein. The sample holds about 360,000 distinct CDR3 sequences; 10% to 15% are singletons and the top ten take 3.5% to 4.5%. The sequences come from PBMCs, collected from the stem cell graft. This receptor was obtained from a human donor who donated a stem cell graft to a child with Fanconi anemia. The V call is TRBV4-3, the J call TRBJ2-5; 7 bases are shared with TRBD1. The CDR3 here is CASSQDARGRWETQYF. CDR3 nucleotides: TGCGCCAGCAGCCAAGATGCGAGGGGGCGGTGGGAGACCCAGTACTTC.